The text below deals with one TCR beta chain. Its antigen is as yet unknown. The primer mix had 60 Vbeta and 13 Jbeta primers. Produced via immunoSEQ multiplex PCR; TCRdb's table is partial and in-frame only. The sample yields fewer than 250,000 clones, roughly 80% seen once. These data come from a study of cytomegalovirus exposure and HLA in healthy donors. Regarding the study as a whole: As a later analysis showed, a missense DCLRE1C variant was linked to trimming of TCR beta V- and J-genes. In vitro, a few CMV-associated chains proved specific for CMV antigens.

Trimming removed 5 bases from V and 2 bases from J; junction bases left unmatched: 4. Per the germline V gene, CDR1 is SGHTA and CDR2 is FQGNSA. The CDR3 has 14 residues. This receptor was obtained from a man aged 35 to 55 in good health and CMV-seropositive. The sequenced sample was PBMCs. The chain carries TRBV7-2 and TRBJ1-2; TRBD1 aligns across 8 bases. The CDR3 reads CASSTDRGNYGYTF. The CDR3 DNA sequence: TGTGCCAGCAGCACTGACAGGGGAAACTATGGCTACACCTTC.